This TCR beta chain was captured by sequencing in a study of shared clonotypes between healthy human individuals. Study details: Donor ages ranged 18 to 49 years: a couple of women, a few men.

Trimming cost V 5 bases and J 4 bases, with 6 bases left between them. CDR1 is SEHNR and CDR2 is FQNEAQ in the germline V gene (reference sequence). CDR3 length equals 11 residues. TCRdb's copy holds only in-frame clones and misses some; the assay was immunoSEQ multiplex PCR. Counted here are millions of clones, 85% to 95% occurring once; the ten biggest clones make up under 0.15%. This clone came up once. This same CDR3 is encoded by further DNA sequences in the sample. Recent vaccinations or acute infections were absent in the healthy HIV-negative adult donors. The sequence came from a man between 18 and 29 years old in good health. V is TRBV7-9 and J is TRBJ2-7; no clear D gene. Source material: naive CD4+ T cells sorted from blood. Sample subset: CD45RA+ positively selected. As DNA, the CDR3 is TGTGCCAGCAGCCCTAGATACGAGCAGTACTTC. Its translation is CASSPRYEQYF.